This T cell receptor beta chain was sequenced for a study of shared clonotypes between healthy human individuals. As processed by the authors: With immunoSEQ giving junction-only sequences and no quality scores, filtering differed. Using immunoSEQ multiplex PCR, the repertoire was profiled, and TCRdb retains in-frame clones only, with some absent. For V, J and clone size, that table is used; D and trimming come from the DNA. The sample comprises roughly 500,000 clones, more than 75% of which are singletons, and around 12% rests with the top ten. This clonotype was obtained from a middle-aged woman in good health. Some clones in this sample may be carry-over from other donors' samples. What was sequenced was PBMCs.

This CDR3 is CASTPPGSRGYTF. The CDR3 coding sequence is TGTGCCAGTACCCCCCCAGGGTCGCGTGGCTACACCTTC. The chain uses TRBV19 and TRBJ1-2; D is possibly TRBD1 (5 bases). Trimming took 7 bases from V and 7 from J, leaving 16 bases between them. CDR3 length: 13 residues. Per the germline V gene, CDR1 is LNHDA and CDR2 is SQIVND (reference sequence).